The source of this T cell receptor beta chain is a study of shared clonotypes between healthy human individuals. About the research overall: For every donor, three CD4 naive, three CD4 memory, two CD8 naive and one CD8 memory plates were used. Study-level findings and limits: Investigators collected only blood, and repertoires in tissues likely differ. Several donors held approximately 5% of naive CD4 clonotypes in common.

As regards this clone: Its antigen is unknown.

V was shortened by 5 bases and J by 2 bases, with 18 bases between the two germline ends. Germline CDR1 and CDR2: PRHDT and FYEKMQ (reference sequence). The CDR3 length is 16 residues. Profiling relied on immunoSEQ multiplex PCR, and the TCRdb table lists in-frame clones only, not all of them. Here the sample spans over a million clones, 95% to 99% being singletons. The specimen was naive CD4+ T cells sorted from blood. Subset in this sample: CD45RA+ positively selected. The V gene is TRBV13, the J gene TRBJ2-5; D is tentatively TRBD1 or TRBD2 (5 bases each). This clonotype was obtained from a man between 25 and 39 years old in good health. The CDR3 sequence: CASSPAGGIGQETQYF. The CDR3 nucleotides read TGTGCCAGCAGCCCTGCTGGGGGAATCGGGCAAGAGACCCAGTACTTC.